The 27 T cell receptor beta chains below all came from one sample that was sequenced in a study of CDR3 diversity in severe acne (dated by TCRdb to the late 2010s). Receptors were amplified or captured by PCR. The reads were generated on an Illumina HiSeq 2000. TCRdb itself trimmed the public reads at Q25 with fastp, ran MiXCR and retained productive beta chains. Entries that share a CDR3 protein sequence are merged under the most common genes and DNA. The table for this sample lists 65,000 to 95,000 distinct CDR3 sequences; around 53% of them were counted only once. The ten largest clones capture 13% to 15% of the sample. Source material: blood. All receptors come from a male donor in good health, without acne.

Concerning this clonotype itself: The conserved phenylalanine or tryptophan is not found at the CDR3 terminus, so this likely reflects a read error. The chain recombines TRBV24-1 with TRBJ1-5; D remains unclear. The germline V gene has CDR1 KGHDR and CDR2 SFDVKD. The CDR3 is made up of 14 amino acids. The CDR3: CATSGLGSNQHQHS. CDR3 bases: TGTGCCACCAGTGGTTTGGGCAGCAATCAGCACCAGCATTCT.

This clonotype was recorded at least ten times. V is TRBV24-1 and J is TRBJ2-2; D not resolved. Trimming removed 0 bases from V and 5 bases from J, with 6 bases in between. The CDR3 spans 14 residues. The germline CDR1 and CDR2 sequences are KGHDR and SFDVKD. The DNA for the CDR3 is TGTGCCACCAGTGATTTGCTCAGTACCGGGGAGCTGTTTTTT. This translates into CATSDLLSTGELFF.

The gene calls are TRBV5-4 and TRBJ1-2; tentatively, D is TRBD1 (5 bases). The germline CDR1 and CDR2 sequences are SGHNT and YYREEE (reference sequence). The CDR3 runs 14 residues. V was pared by 7 bases and J by 5 bases, with 18 bases between. The CDR3 loop is CASGAGTDLYGYTF. CDR3 in DNA: TGTGCCAGCGGAGCCGGGACTGACCTTTATGGCTACACCTTC. Full variable domain (missing parts from reference TRBV5-4 and TRBJ1-2): ETGVTQSPTHLIKTRGQQVTLRCSSQSGHNTVSWYQQALGQGPQFIFQYYREEENGRGNFPPRFSGLQFPNYSSELNVNALELDDSALYLCASGAGTDLYGYTFGSGTRLTVV.

V usage is TRBV29-1 and J usage is TRBJ1-2, with 9 bases that match TRBD1. CDR1 is SQVTM, CDR2 ANQGSEA, per germline. This CDR3 has 14 residues. J lost 1 base, V lost 6 bases, and 6 bases had no gene match. CDR3 protein: CSVRRTGVNYGYTF. The CDR3 DNA reads TGCAGCGTCCGACGGACAGGGGTTAACTATGGCTACACCTTC.

This clonotype has a handful of counts. The V and J genes are TRBV7-9 and TRBJ2-5; D is uncertain. Trimming took off 8 bases at V and 2 bases at J, with 6 bases between the two ends. Germline-derived CDR1 and CDR2 are SEHNR and FQNEAQ (reference sequence). This CDR3 is built from 11 residues. This chain's CDR3 is CASGKQETQYF. DNA for the CDR3: TGTGCCAGCGGGAAACAAGAGACCCAGTACTTC.

The chain links TRBV9 to TRBJ1-2; the D is unclear. This CDR3 comprises 13 residues. Trimming shortened V by 4 bases and J by 8 bases, and 15 bases separated the two germline ends. The germline CDR1 and CDR2 sequences are SGDLS and YYNGEE. CDR3: CASSIHLEGGYTF. CDR3 nucleotides: TGTGCCAGCAGCATCCACCTAGAAGGGGGCTACACCTTC.

The chain carries TRBV6-5 and TRBJ2-7, with 7 bases aligning to TRBD1. The CDR3 runs 14 residues. The germline V gene encodes CDR1 MNHEY and CDR2 SVGAGI. V gave up 7 bases and J gave up 3 bases; unmatched junction bases: 9. CDR3: CASTQTGLGYEQYF. Here the CDR3 DNA reads TGTGCCAGCACCCAGACAGGGTTGGGCTACGAGCAGTACTTC.

The chain has TRBV24-1 and TRBJ1-5, with 9 bases identical to TRBD1. V shed 10 bases, J shed 3 bases, and the junction held 9 bases outside the gene matches. Germline V gene data show CDR1 as KGHDR and CDR2 as SFDVKD. The CDR3 totals 15 residues. CDR3: CATKTRTGANQPQHF. CDR3 DNA sequence: TGTGCCACAAAAACCAGGACAGGGGCCAATCAGCCCCAGCATTTT.

Ten or more counts support this clonotype. V usage is TRBV5-8 and J usage is TRBJ1-5; TRBD1 matches at 8 bases. V trimming: 0 bases; J trimming: 0 bases; junction bases outside the gene matches: 5. CDR3 length: 17 residues. Germline CDR1 and CDR2: SGHTS and YDEGEE. CDR3 sequence (DNA): TGTGCCAGCAGCTTGGGGACAGGGCGGGATAGCAATCAGCCCCAGCATTTT. Its translation is CASSLGTGRDSNQPQHF.

In this sample, this clonotype turned up many times. This sequence may be a read error, since a much larger clone differs from it by one base. The chain employs TRBV30 and TRBJ1-2, with unresolved D. This CDR3 is 14 amino acids long. Germline values: CDR1 GTSNPN, CDR2 SVGIG (reference sequence). CDR3 DNA sequence: TGTGCCTGGACTCTCGGCAGGAGAAACTATGACTACACCTTC. Amino acids: CAWTLGRRNYDYTF.

V usage is TRBV20-1 and J usage is TRBJ1-5, with D maybe TRBD1 (6 bases). Trimming cost V 3 bases and J 1 base, with 10 bases left between them. Germline V gene lookup returns CDR1 DFQATT and CDR2 SNEGSKA (reference sequence). This CDR3 spans 14 amino acids. The CDR3 here is CSASGGASNQPQHF. The CDR3 DNA reads TGCAGTGCTAGTGGGGGGGCCAGCAATCAGCCCCAGCATTTT.

The CDR3 region has the DNA TGTGCCAGTAGTATAGTCGGGGCCGCTGGCTATGGCTACACCTTC. Translated: CASSIVGAAGYGYTF. The chain uses TRBV19 and TRBJ1-2, with a possible D match to TRBD1 (5 bases). V was shortened by 1 base and J by 4 bases, with 13 bases between the two germline ends. The CDR3 spans 15 residues. Germline values: CDR1 LNHDA, CDR2 SQIVND (reference sequence).

This clonotype was seen a few times. The V call is TRBV7-9, the J call TRBJ2-2, with 7 bases lining up with TRBD2. Germline V gene data show CDR1 as SEHNR and CDR2 as FQNEAQ (reference sequence). CDR3 length: 17 residues. V was clipped by 1 base and J by 1 base; unmatched bases: 6. The chain's CDR3 is CASSLVREYVNTGELFF. The CDR3 nucleotides are TGTGCCAGCAGCTTAGTGCGGGAGTACGTGAACACCGGGGAGCTGTTTTTT.

The genes are TRBV24-1 and TRBJ1-4, with a possible D match to TRBD1 (6 bases). From germline, CDR1 is KGHDR and CDR2 SFDVKD. Trimming left V 5 bases short and J 2 bases short, with 11 bases between. The CDR3 contains 15 residues. CDR3 sequence reads: CATSGAQGTNEKLFF. The DNA of the CDR3 is TGTGCCACCAGTGGAGCCCAGGGGACTAATGAAAAACTGTTTTTT.

This clonotype was picked up many times. The chain combines TRBV19 with TRBJ2-1; either TRBD1 or TRBD2 may supply D (7 bases each). Germline V gene data show CDR1 as LNHDA and CDR2 as SQIVND (reference sequence). This CDR3 is 15 amino acids long. The ends were cut back, 5 bases at V and 4 bases at J, with 15 bases in the middle. The CDR3 here is CASSLQGRGYNEQFF. The CDR3 coding sequence is TGTGCCAGTAGTCTACAGGGGAGGGGATACAATGAGCAGTTCTTC.

The CDR3 nucleotides are TGCAGTGCTAGAAAGGAGGGATATTGGTCTGAAGCTTTCTTT. Translation gives CSARKEGYWSEAFF. The V and J genes are TRBV20-1 and TRBJ1-1; no reliable D call. V lost 2 bases, J lost 6 bases, and 16 bases lay in between. The germline gives CDR1 DFQATT, CDR2 SNEGSKA (reference sequence). This CDR3 is built from 14 residues.

The chain combines TRBV12-3 or TRBV12-4 with TRBJ1-6; D ambiguous. V was shortened by 4 bases and J by 6 bases, with 10 bases between the two germline ends. This CDR3 spans 14 amino acids. Written as DNA, the CDR3 is TGTGCCAGCAGTTCTGGGGTTGGTAATTCACCCCTCCACTTT. It is translated as CASSSGVGNSPLHF.

V and J are TRBV7-9 and TRBJ1-1, with D perhaps TRBD1 (5 bases). This CDR3 spans 16 amino acids. Germline CDR1 and CDR2: SEHNR and FQNEAQ (reference sequence). Deletions cut 5 bases from V and 5 bases from J, with 21 bases between. The CDR3, as DNA: TGTGCCAGCAGCCCGGCGATGGGGACGCAGGGTACTGAAGCTTTCTTT. It yields the protein CASSPAMGTQGTEAFF.

This clonotype was found a few times. The chain has TRBV6-5 and TRBJ1-5; TRBD1 is a possible D gene (5 bases). V was shortened by 2 bases and J by 10 bases, with 21 bases between the two germline ends. Germline-derived CDR1 and CDR2 are MNHEY and SVGAGI. The CDR3 loop spans 16 amino acids. The CDR3 coding sequence is TGTGCCAGCAGTTACAGCGACACAGGCTCGAGGTCACCCCAGCATTTT. Translation: CASSYSDTGSRSPQHF.

This clonotype was seen repeatedly, ten times or more. The V call is TRBV5-8, the J call TRBJ1-1; a weak D match, TRBD1 (5 bases). The CDR3 consists of 16 residues. Germline loops: CDR1 SGHTS, CDR2 YDEGEE. V was shortened by 0 bases and J by 4 bases, with 16 bases between the two germline ends. CDR3 loop: CASSLAAGKDSTEAFF. DNA for the CDR3: TGTGCCAGCAGCTTGGCGGCAGGGAAGGATAGCACTGAAGCTTTCTTT.

There are many counts of this clonotype. V and J are TRBV3-1 and TRBJ2-5; D unclear. V dropped 1 base and J dropped 7 bases, with 19 bases sitting between them. The CDR3 is made up of 16 amino acids. Germline CDR1 reads LGHDT; CDR2 reads YNNKEL (reference sequence). CDR3 DNA sequence: TGTGCCAGCAGCCAAGGGACGGTGACCAACCAGGTGACCCAGTACTTC. Encoded protein: CASSQGTVTNQVTQYF.

This clonotype has more than one count but fewer than ten. The J gene is TRBJ1-2, the V gene TRBV5-4; no clear D gene. CDR1 is SGHNT, CDR2 YYREEE, per germline (reference sequence). V lost 4 bases to trimming and J lost 8 bases, with 21 bases between them. This CDR3 is 15 amino acids long. The CDR3 coding sequence is TGTGCCAGCAGCCCGGCCGGGGTTGCAGGCTCGGGCTACACCTTC. Its protein is CASSPAGVAGSGYTF.

Remarks on this clonotype: The junction differs from germline at one of its ends, possibly a read error. This chain uses TRBV20-1 with TRBJ2-4; tentative D call: TRBD2 (7 bases). The germline CDR1 and CDR2 sequences are DFQATT and SNEGSKA (reference sequence). The CDR3 totals 14 residues. The CDR3 protein is CSANPGGRENIRYF. The CDR3 coding sequence is TGCAGTGCTAACCCGGGGGGCCGGGAAAACATTCGGTACTTC.

On this clonotype: In this CDR3 the conserved last residue, phenylalanine or tryptophan, is missing, so a read error is likely. This chain links TRBV10-2 with TRBJ2-5; D may be TRBD1 or TRBD2 (5 bases each). V lost 6 bases, J lost 5 bases, and 10 bases lay in between. The CDR3 spans 12 residues. Germline values: CDR1 WSHSY, CDR2 SAAADI. CDR3 amino acids: CASSPGSETQYL. The CDR3 region has the DNA TGCGCCAGCAGCCCAGGGAGCGAGACCCAGTACCTC.

The chain employs TRBV28 and TRBJ2-7; maybe TRBD2 (6 bases). The germline V gene encodes CDR1 MDHEN and CDR2 SYDVKM. V lost 5 bases to trimming and J lost 8 bases, with 13 bases between them. CDR3 length: 12 amino acids. CDR3 region: CASSPPRGKQYF. The CDR3 bases are TGTGCCAGCAGTCCCCCCCGGGGGAAGCAGTACTTC.

The chain links TRBV7-8 to TRBJ2-2; 8 nucleotides match TRBD1. Trimming removed 5 bases from V and 1 base from J; junction bases left unmatched: 6. The CDR3 consists of 16 residues. Germline V lookup: CDR1 SGHVS, CDR2 FQNEAQ. The CDR3 sequence: CASSQRTGRNTGELFF. The CDR3 DNA reads TGTGCCAGCAGCCAGCGGACAGGGAGGAACACCGGGGAGCTGTTTTTT.

The rearrangement links TRBV7-9 to TRBJ2-5; possibly TRBD2 for D (6 bases). The length of the CDR3 is 11 residues. The germline gives CDR1 SEHNR, CDR2 FQNEAQ (reference sequence). The V gene lost 11 bases and the J gene lost 2 bases, with 9 bases spanning the gap. CDR3 residues: CAGGLQETQYF. The CDR3 DNA follows: TGTGCCGGGGGACTTCAAGAGACCCAGTACTTC. Together with reference TRBV7-9 and TRBJ2-5, the CDR3 gives the full variable domain: DTGVSQNPRHKITKRGQNVTFRCDPISEHNRLYWYRQTLGQGPEFLTYFQNEAQLEKSRLLSDRFSAERPKGSFSTLEIQRTEQGDSAMYLCAGGLQETQYFGPGTRLLVL.